The 16 T cell receptor beta chains given below trace back to one sample, sequenced in a study of T cell responses to AZD1222 COVID-19 vaccine. Some clones are missing from TCRdb's copy, which holds only in-frame ones; the method was immunoSEQ multiplex PCR. The table lists tens of thousands of clones, about 92% of them singletons, with 3.5% to 5% in the top ten. Sequencing was performed on peripheral blood, taken on day 0 of AZD1222 vaccination. All receptors come from an adult in good health.

The V gene is TRBV11-2, the J gene TRBJ2-1, with D hard to call. V lost 1 base and J lost 6, with 10 bases in between. The length of the CDR3 is 14 residues. Germline V gene data show CDR1 as SGHAT and CDR2 as FQNNGV. Here the CDR3 DNA reads TGTGCCAGCAGCTTAGTTCGGGCGAGCAATGAGCAGTTCTTC. Translated, it gives CASSLVRASNEQFF.

This chain connects TRBV20-1 to TRBJ2-4, with TRBD2 identical over 9 bases. The length of the CDR3 is 16 residues. Germline loops: CDR1 DFQATT, CDR2 SNEGSKA (reference sequence). V lost 3 bases to trimming and J lost 9 bases; unmatched junction nucleotides: 15. CDR3 in amino acids: CSASISGGRALGIQYF. In DNA, the CDR3 is TGCAGTGCTAGTATATCCGGCGGGAGGGCCTTGGGCATTCAGTACTTC.

J is TRBJ1-4 and V is TRBV5-6, with D possibly matching TRBD1 (5 bases). V was cut by 2 bases and J by 4 bases, with 9 bases left in between. This CDR3 spans 14 amino acids. Germline lookup yields CDR1 SGHDT and CDR2 YYEEEE. The CDR3 sequence: CASSFGGVNEKLFF. DNA of the CDR3: TGTGCCAGCAGCTTCGGGGGAGTTAATGAAAAACTGTTTTTT.

This chain uses TRBV29-1 with TRBJ1-4; a possible D gene is TRBD1 (5 bases). Germline lookup yields CDR1 SQVTM and CDR2 ANQGSEA. Trimming pared 4 bases from V and 8 bases from J, leaving 14 bases between. The CDR3 is 13 residues long. CDR3 in amino acids: CSVGGGVGEKLFF. CDR3 in DNA: TGCAGCGTTGGCGGGGGAGTAGGGGAAAAACTGTTTTTT. The variable domain in full, completed from reference TRBV29-1 and TRBJ1-4, reads SAVISQKPSRDICQRGTSLTIQCQVDSQVTMMFWYRQQPGQSLTLIATANQGSEATYESGFVIDKFPISRPNLTFSTLTVSNMSPEDSSIYLCSVGGGVGEKLFFGSGTQLSVL.

This chain joins TRBV4-3 and TRBJ2-5, with D hard to call. This CDR3 comprises 15 residues. V lost 0 bases and J 4 bases, leaving 12 bases between the germline ends. The germline V gene encodes CDR1 LGHNA and CDR2 YSLEER. CDR3 sequence reads: CASSQDPRRLETQYF. CDR3 coding DNA: TGCGCCAGCAGCCAAGATCCCAGGAGATTAGAGACCCAGTACTTC.

This chain links TRBV19 with TRBJ1-2; D gene uncertain. The germline V and J ends were trimmed by 3 bases and 6 bases, with 20 bases remaining between them. Germline V lookup: CDR1 LNHDA, CDR2 SQIVND (reference sequence). The length of the CDR3 is 16 residues. As DNA, the CDR3 is TGTGCCAGTAGTATTTCGTCGATAGCGTATCAGCATGGCTACACCTTC. Translation: CASSISSIAYQHGYTF.

This chain uses TRBV10-3 with TRBJ2-7; 9 bases align to TRBD1. Germline-derived CDR1 and CDR2 are ENHRY and SYGVKD. J was trimmed by 4 bases and V by 2 bases; bases with no gene match: 9. The CDR3 runs to 16 residues. Written as DNA, the CDR3 is TGTGCCATCAGTGAGAGCTCCGGGACAGGGTCGTACGAGCAGTACTTC. It specifies CAISESSGTGSYEQYF.

J is TRBJ1-5 and V is TRBV7-2, with D possibly matching TRBD1 (6 bases). The CDR3 runs to 15 residues. Looked up from germline, CDR1 is SGHTA and CDR2 is FQGNSA. V shed 5 bases and J shed 7 bases, with 18 bases lying between them. The CDR3 is CASSLEPGTRQPQHF. In DNA, the CDR3 is TGTGCCAGCAGCCTAGAACCAGGGACAAGACAGCCCCAGCATTTT.

The genes are TRBV5-6 and TRBJ1-1; D ambiguous. CDR1 and CDR2 from the germline V gene are SGHDT and YYEEEE. The ends were cut back, 3 bases at V and 4 bases at J, with 7 bases in the middle. This CDR3 spans 12 amino acids. The CDR3 DNA sequence: TGTGCCAGCAGCTCTCAATTCACTGAAGCTTTCTTT. This sequence encodes CASSSQFTEAFF.

The V gene is TRBV12-3 or TRBV12-4, the J gene TRBJ1-2; a weak D match, TRBD1 (6 bases). This CDR3 region has 13 residues. V gave up 5 bases and J gave up 6 bases, with 13 bases separating them. The CDR3 nucleotides are TGTGCCAGCAGTCCTCGGGGGCGAAATGGCTACACCTTC. This translates into CASSPRGRNGYTF.

The J gene is TRBJ2-2, the V gene TRBV4-1; 8 positions match TRBD2. J lost 0 bases, V lost 6 bases, and 6 bases had no gene match. The CDR3 is 16 residues long. In germline, CDR1 is MGHRA, CDR2 YSYEKL. The CDR3 coding sequence is TGCGCCAGCAGTCACCTGGGACTAGCGAACACCGGGGAGCTGTTTTTT. Protein: CASSHLGLANTGELFF.

V gene TRBV19 combines with J gene TRBJ1-6; D gene ambiguous. Germline V lookup: CDR1 LNHDA, CDR2 SQIVND (reference sequence). Between the trimmed V and J ends, which lost 7 bases and 0 bases, there was a span of 10 bases. This CDR3 region has 15 residues. The DNA for the CDR3 is TGTGCCAGTATGAGGGCTAGCTCCTATAATTCACCCCTCCACTTT. Translating it yields CASMRASSYNSPLHF.

The rearrangement links TRBV5-4 to TRBJ2-2; D call uncertain. Germline assignment: CDR1 SGHNT and CDR2 YYREEE (reference sequence). Trimming took off 1 base at V and 5 bases at J, with 6 bases between the two ends. This CDR3 region has 13 residues. CDR3 sequence: CASSLSQTGELFF. In nucleotides, the CDR3 is TGTGCCAGCAGCTTGTCACAGACCGGGGAGCTGTTTTTT.

The J gene is TRBJ2-2, the V gene TRBV7-7; possibly TRBD1 for D (6 bases). There are 17 residues in the CDR3. Germline CDR1 reads SSHAT; CDR2 reads FNYEAQ (reference sequence). V was cut by 5 bases and J by 4 bases, with 20 bases left in between. CDR3 sequence: CASSDLYSGDSTGELFF. Written as DNA, the CDR3 is TGTGCCAGCAGCGACCTTTACTCAGGGGATTCCACCGGGGAGCTGTTTTTT.

V is TRBV7-6 and J is TRBJ2-5; D is unclear. The CDR3 is 17 amino acids. The ends were cut back, 2 bases at V and 4 bases at J, with 20 bases in the middle. CDR1 is SGHVS, CDR2 FNYEAQ, per germline. CDR3 loop: CASSLSLLIGQSETQYF. DNA of the CDR3: TGTGCCAGCAGCTTAAGCCTACTGATAGGGCAGTCAGAGACCCAGTACTTC.

The chain joins TRBV3-1 (or the pseudogene TRBV3-2) to TRBJ2-5, with TRBD2 as a possible D gene (5 bases). The CDR3 runs 15 residues. Trimming shortened V by 7 bases and J by 4 bases, and 19 bases separated the two germline ends. Per germline, CDR1 LGHDT and CDR2 YNNKEL (reference sequence). CDR3 amino acids: CASTSVGVPPETQYF. In DNA form, the CDR3 reads TGTGCCAGCACCTCGGTCGGGGTACCCCCAGAGACCCAGTACTTC.